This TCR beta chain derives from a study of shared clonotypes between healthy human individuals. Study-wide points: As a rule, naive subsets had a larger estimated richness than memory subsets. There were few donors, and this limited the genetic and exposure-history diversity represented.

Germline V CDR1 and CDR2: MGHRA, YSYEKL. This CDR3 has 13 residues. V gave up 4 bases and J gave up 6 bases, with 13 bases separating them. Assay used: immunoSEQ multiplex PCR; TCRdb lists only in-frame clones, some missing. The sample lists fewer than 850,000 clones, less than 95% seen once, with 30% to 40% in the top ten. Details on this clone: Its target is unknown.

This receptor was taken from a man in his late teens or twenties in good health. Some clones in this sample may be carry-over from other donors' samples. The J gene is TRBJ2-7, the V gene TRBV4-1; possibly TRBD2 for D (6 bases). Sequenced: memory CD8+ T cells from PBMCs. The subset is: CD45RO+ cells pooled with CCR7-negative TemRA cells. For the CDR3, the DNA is TGCGCCAGCAGCCCATTTGGGGGGTCCGAGCAGTACTTC. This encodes CASSPFGGSEQYF.